This TCR beta chain was found in a study of T-cell reconstitution after alpha-beta-depleted transplantation in children (TCRdb year 2016). Study-level background: T-cell immune reconstitution after TCRalphabeta/CD19-depleted allogeneic hematopoietic cell transplantation in children was quantitatively tracked in the study by means of TCR repertoire profiling. Here is what the overall study found, with its caveats: Hyperexpanded clone frequencies declined over subsequent months; after one year, T-cell counts and TCRbeta diversity were mostly attributed to newly produced T cells. Apparently early alphabetaT-cell count recovery about two months after transplant reportedly relied on only several hundred rapidly expanded clones derived from non-depleted graft cells. In some patients, the high TCRbeta diversity seen at day 60 was put down to recipient T cells and intrathymic progenitors that had survived conditioning.

The intended sense of this specimen's treatment or condition label: allogeneic hematopoietic cell transplantation with graft depleted of TCRalphabeta T cells and CD19 B cells. The transplant recipients were children given TCRalphabeta/CD19-depleted allogeneic hematopoietic cell grafts. The CDR3 has 13 amino acids, counting the end cysteine and phenylalanine. CDR3 DNA only is kept here, 39 bases in frame from base 1. The germline V gene supplies CDR1 MDHEN and CDR2 SYDVKM. Trimming takes 6 bases from V and 6 bases from J, and the germline ends sit 13 bases apart. Library creation used PCR. Data came from an Illumina HiSeq 2500. TCR libraries were prepared with molecular barcoding, using unique molecular identifiers to normalize TCRbeta repertoire quantification. Starting from the raw public reads, TCRdb applied fastp trimming at Q25, assembled clones with MiXCR and retained in-frame beta chains. Under each unique CDR3 protein, matching rows form one entry showing the most common genes and DNA. Counted in this sample were approximately 210,000 distinct CDR3 sequences; roughly 15% of them appeared once. Around 44% of the sample is taken by the ten largest.

Notes on this clonotype: Its antigen target is currently unknown. No much larger clone is present one base from it, and per-base qualities are unavailable.

The sequence was collected from a male patient between 2 and 9 years old who had a stem cell transplant for acute lymphoblastic leukemia, so the T cells may come from the graft donor. Specimen: PBMCs, mostly from graft donor cells, collected 360 days after TCRalphabeta/CD19-depleted stem cell transplant. The sequence joins TRBV28 to TRBJ2-3, with the D gene call left open. The CDR3 region has the sequence CASSPLDGDTQYF. The DNA reads TGTGCCAGCAGCCCCCTTGACGGTGATACGCAGTATTTT.